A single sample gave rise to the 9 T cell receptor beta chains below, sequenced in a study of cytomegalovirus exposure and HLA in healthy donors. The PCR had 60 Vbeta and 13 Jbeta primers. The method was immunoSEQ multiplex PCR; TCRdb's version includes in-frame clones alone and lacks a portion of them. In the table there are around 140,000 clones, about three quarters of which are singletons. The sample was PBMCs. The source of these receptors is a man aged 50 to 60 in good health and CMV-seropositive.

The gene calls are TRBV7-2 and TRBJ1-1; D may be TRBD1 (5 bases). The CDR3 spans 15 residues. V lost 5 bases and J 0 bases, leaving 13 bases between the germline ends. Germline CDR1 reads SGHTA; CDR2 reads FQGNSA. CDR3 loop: CASSERQSLNTEAFF. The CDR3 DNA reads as TGTGCCAGCAGCGAAAGACAGTCATTGAACACTGAAGCTTTCTTT.

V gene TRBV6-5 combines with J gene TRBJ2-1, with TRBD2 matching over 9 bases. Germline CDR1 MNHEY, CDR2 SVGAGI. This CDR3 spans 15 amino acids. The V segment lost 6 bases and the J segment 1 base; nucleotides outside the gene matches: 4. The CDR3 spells CASSERGVSYNEQFF. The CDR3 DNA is TGTGCCAGCAGCGAGCGGGGGGTTTCCTACAATGAGCAGTTCTTC.

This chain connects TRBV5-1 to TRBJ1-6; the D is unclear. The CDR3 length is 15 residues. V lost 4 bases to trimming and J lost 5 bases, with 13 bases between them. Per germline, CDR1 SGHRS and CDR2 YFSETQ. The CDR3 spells CASSPILGNNSPLHF. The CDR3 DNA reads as TGCGCCAGCAGCCCCATACTTGGTAATAATTCACCCCTCCACTTT.

CDR3 in amino acids: CASTGSRNYEQYF. CDR3 nucleotides: TGTGCCAGCACAGGCTCCCGGAACTACGAGCAGTACTTC. This rearrangement joins TRBV28 to TRBJ2-7; D unresolved. CDR3 length equals 13 residues. Looked up from germline, CDR1 is MDHEN and CDR2 is SYDVKM. V dropped 7 bases and J dropped 3 bases, with 13 bases sitting between them. The whole variable domain, remainder taken from reference TRBV28 and TRBJ2-7, is DVKVTQSSRYLVKRTGEKVFLECVQDMDHENMFWYRQDPGLGLRLIYFSYDVKMKEKGDIPEGYSVSREKKERFSLILESASTNQTSMYLCASTGSRNYEQYFGPGTRLTVT.

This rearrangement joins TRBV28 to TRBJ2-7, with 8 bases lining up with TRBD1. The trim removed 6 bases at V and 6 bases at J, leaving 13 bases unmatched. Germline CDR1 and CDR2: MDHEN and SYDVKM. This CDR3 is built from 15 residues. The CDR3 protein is CASSPGTGRPIEQYF. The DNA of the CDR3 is TGTGCCAGCAGCCCGGGGACAGGTAGGCCTATCGAGCAGTACTTC.

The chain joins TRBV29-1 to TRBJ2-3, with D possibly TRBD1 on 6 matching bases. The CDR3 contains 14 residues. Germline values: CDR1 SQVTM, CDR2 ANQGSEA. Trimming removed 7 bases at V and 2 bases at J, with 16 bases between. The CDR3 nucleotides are TGCAGCGCTGCGGACAGTTTTTACACAGATACGCAGTATTTT. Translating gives CSAADSFYTDTQYF.

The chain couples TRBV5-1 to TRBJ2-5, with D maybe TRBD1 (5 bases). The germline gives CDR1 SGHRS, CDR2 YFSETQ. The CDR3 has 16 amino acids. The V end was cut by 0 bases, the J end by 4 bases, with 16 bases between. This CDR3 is CASSLVGREGRETQYF. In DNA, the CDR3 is TGCGCCAGCAGCTTGGTAGGCAGGGAAGGTCGAGAGACCCAGTACTTC.

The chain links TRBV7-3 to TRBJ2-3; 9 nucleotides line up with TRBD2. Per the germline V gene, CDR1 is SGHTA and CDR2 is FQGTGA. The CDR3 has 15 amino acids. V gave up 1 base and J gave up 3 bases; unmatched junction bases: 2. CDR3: CASSLNLAGTDTQYF. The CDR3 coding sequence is TGTGCCAGCAGCTTAAACCTAGCGGGAACAGATACGCAGTATTTT.

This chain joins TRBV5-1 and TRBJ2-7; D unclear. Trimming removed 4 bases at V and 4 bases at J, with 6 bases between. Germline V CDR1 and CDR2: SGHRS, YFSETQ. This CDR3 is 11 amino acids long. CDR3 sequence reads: CASSRSYEQYF. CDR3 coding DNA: TGCGCCAGCAGCCGCAGTTACGAGCAGTACTTC.